Shown below are 24 T cell receptor beta chains from a single sample sequenced in a study of cytomegalovirus exposure and HLA in healthy donors. Both 60 Vbeta primers and 13 Jbeta primers went into the PCR. Sequencing used immunoSEQ multiplex PCR; TCRdb keeps in-frame clones, though not all of them. Found here are about 200,000 clones, approximately 83% of them singletons; the top ten hold roughly 1.3%. The sequencing sample was made of PBMCs. Source of these receptors: a girl between 10 and 17 years old in good health and CMV-seronegative.

The V call is TRBV5-5, the J call TRBJ2-7; no firm D call. This CDR3 contains 17 residues. Germline CDR1 and CDR2: SGHKS and YYEKEE (reference sequence). V lost 0 bases and J 1 base, leaving 17 bases between the germline ends. This CDR3 is CASSLGPSSQLSYEQYF. The CDR3 DNA follows: TGTGCCAGCAGCTTGGGCCCTTCTAGTCAGCTTTCCTACGAGCAGTACTTC.

The J gene is TRBJ2-5, the V gene TRBV27; possible D gene TRBD1, 5 bases. V lost 0 bases and J lost 5, with 16 bases in between. The CDR3 is 16 amino acids. The germline gives CDR1 MNHEY, CDR2 SMNVEV (reference sequence). CDR3 DNA sequence: TGTGCCAGCAGTTTATCGGGATCTCTGAAGGGGGAGACCCAGTACTTC. Translated: CASSLSGSLKGETQYF.

The genes are TRBV6-1 and TRBJ2-5; 9 bases align to TRBD2. TRBJ2-7 matches the DNA end more closely, so the J call is doubtful. The length of the CDR3 is 13 residues. Germline CDR1 is MNHNS and CDR2 is SASEGT. The CDR3 loop is CAAAGTSLYEQYF. The CDR3 DNA is TGTGCAGCGGCCGGGACTAGCCTTTACGAGCAGTACTTC.

This clone appeared once. The V gene is TRBV5-1, the J gene TRBJ2-3; 9 nucleotides agree with TRBD2. With 5 bases clipped from V and 6 bases from J, the junction kept 7 bases outside the gene matches. The CDR3 has 14 amino acids. Germline loops: CDR1 SGHRS, CDR2 YFSETQ. In DNA form, the CDR3 reads TGCGCCAGCAGGAGGTCTAGCGGGGACGATACGCAGTATTTT. Protein: CASRRSSGDDTQYF.

The CDR3 DNA is TGTGCCAGCAGCTCCGGGACAGGGGGCTTTGAAGCTTTCTTT. Amino acid sequence: CASSSGTGGFEAFF. V gene TRBV11-2 combines with J gene TRBJ1-1; 12 nucleotides align to TRBD1. Germline V gene sequence: CDR1 SGHAT, CDR2 FQNNGV. The junction had 4 bases not matched to a gene; V was cut back by 4 bases and J by 7 bases. There are 14 residues in the CDR3.

This rearrangement joins TRBV9 to TRBJ1-2; 8 nucleotides agree with TRBD1. There are 15 residues in the CDR3. V lost 4 bases, J lost 5 bases, and 10 bases stayed unmatched. The germline gives CDR1 SGDLS, CDR2 YYNGEE. CDR3 in amino acids: CASSPGTGRNYGYTF. In nucleotides, the CDR3 is TGTGCCAGCAGCCCCGGGACAGGACGTAATTATGGCTACACCTTC. The full variable domain, its missing parts supplied by reference TRBV9 and TRBJ1-2, is DSGVTQTPKHLITATGQRVTLRCSPRSGDLSVYWYQQSLDQGLQFLIQYYNGEERAKGNILERFSAQQFPDLHSELNLSSLELGDSALYFCASSPGTGRNYGYTFGSGTRLTVV.

This CDR3 is CSAKQETQYF. DNA of the CDR3: TGCAGTGCAAAACAGGAGACCCAGTACTTC. The V and J genes are TRBV20-1 and TRBJ2-5; D remains ambiguous. The CDR3 is 10 residues long. V lost 6 bases and J 5 bases, leaving 7 bases between the germline ends. The germline V gene has CDR1 DFQATT and CDR2 SNEGSKA (reference sequence).

This clone was observed a handful of times. The chain combines TRBV6-1 with TRBJ1-1, with 9 bases fitting TRBD1. This CDR3 has 13 residues. CDR1 is MNHNS and CDR2 is SASEGT in the germline V gene. Trimming at V came to 6 bases and at J to 4 bases, leaving 3 bases not matched to a gene. The CDR3 protein is CASRTGGGTEAFF. In DNA, the CDR3 is TGTGCCAGCAGGACAGGGGGGGGCACTGAAGCTTTCTTT.

A few counts support this clone. The chain joins TRBV28 to TRBJ2-6; D is possibly TRBD1 (6 bases). Germline V gives CDR1 MDHEN, CDR2 SYDVKM. This CDR3 is 16 amino acids long. The V end was cut by 7 bases, the J end by 1 base, with 14 bases between. CDR3 amino acids: CASKGRGSSGANVLTF. As DNA, the CDR3 is TGTGCCAGCAAGGGCAGGGGTAGTTCTGGGGCCAACGTCCTGACTTTC. The variable domain in full, with the rest retrieved from reference TRBV28 and TRBJ2-6, is DVKVTQSSRYLVKRTGEKVFLECVQDMDHENMFWYRQDPGLGLRLIYFSYDVKMKEKGDIPEGYSVSREKKERFSLILESASTNQTSMYLCASKGRGSSGANVLTFGAGSRLTVL.

The genes are TRBV7-9 and TRBJ2-7; tentatively, D is TRBD1 (5 bases). Germline-derived CDR1 and CDR2 are SEHNR and FQNEAQ (reference sequence). CDR3 size: 16 residues. V was trimmed by 5 bases and J by 2 bases, leaving 19 bases between them. The CDR3 coding sequence is TGTGCCAGCAGCCCCAATAGGGCAGGGCTAGCCTACGAGCAGTACTTC. Its protein product is CASSPNRAGLAYEQYF.

The rearrangement links TRBV27 to TRBJ2-7; D is ambiguous. CDR3 length: 11 amino acids. The V gene's germline CDR1 is MNHEY and CDR2 SMNVEV (reference sequence). V lost 4 bases, J lost 2 bases, and 3 bases lay in between. CDR3 bases: TGTGCCAGCAGTTCGGCCTACGAGCAGTACTTC. It encodes CASSSAYEQYF.

The chain combines TRBV28 with TRBJ2-7, with TRBD1 identical over 9 bases. The CDR3 is 15 residues long. Germline-derived CDR1 and CDR2 are MDHEN and SYDVKM. J lost 3 bases, V lost 5 bases, and 8 bases had no gene match. CDR3: CASSGRDRVFYEQYF. The DNA of the CDR3 is TGTGCCAGCAGTGGCCGGGACAGGGTGTTCTACGAGCAGTACTTC.

V is TRBV5-1 and J is TRBJ2-3; 9 bases map to TRBD1. V lost 4 bases to trimming and J lost 4 bases; unmatched junction nucleotides: 7. CDR1 and CDR2 from the germline V gene are SGHRS and YFSETQ. The CDR3 extends over 15 amino acids. This CDR3 reads CASSGPGQGADTQYF. The CDR3 nucleotides are TGCGCCAGCAGCGGCCCGGGACAGGGCGCAGATACGCAGTATTTT.

The V gene is TRBV6-5, the J gene TRBJ1-3; possibly TRBD1 for D (5 bases). Germline V gene sequence: CDR1 MNHEY, CDR2 SVGAGI. The CDR3 length is 13 residues. Trimming cost V 7 bases and J 4 bases, with 11 bases left between them. The CDR3 spells CASTQGSGNTIYF. The CDR3 DNA sequence: TGTGCCAGCACCCAGGGATCCGGAAACACCATATATTTT.

This chain uses TRBV27 with TRBJ1-2; tentative D call: TRBD1 (6 bases). The germline V and J ends were trimmed by 2 bases and 4 bases, with 14 bases remaining between them. The CDR3 length is 15 residues. Germline-derived CDR1 and CDR2 are MNHEY and SMNVEV (reference sequence). CDR3 amino acids: CASSLLPDSSYGYTF. Written as DNA, the CDR3 is TGTGCCAGCAGTTTACTCCCGGACAGCTCCTATGGCTACACCTTC.

This clone was seen a single time. The genes are TRBV27 and TRBJ1-5, with 10 bases lining up with TRBD1. CDR3 length: 19 residues. Trimming took 2 bases from V and 4 from J; bases not matched to a gene: 14. Germline V gives CDR1 MNHEY, CDR2 SMNVEV (reference sequence). CDR3 in DNA: TGTGCCAGCAGTTTAAGGGGACAGGGGCTACTCTGGAGGAATCAGCCCCAGCATTTT. It is translated as CASSLRGQGLLWRNQPQHF.

The CDR3 region is CARSVTGNMSNQPQHF. CDR3 DNA sequence: TGTGCCAGAAGCGTGACAGGGAATATGAGCAATCAGCCCCAGCATTTT. This sequence joins TRBV5-3 and TRBJ1-5; TRBD1 agrees at 7 bases. TRBV5-3 has ORF status, its function being uncertain. This CDR3 region has 16 residues. The V gene end was trimmed by 4 bases and the J gene end by 1 base; junction bases not matched to a gene: 8.

CDR3 in amino acids: CASSVEGTYPYEQYF. The CDR3 coding sequence is TGTGCCAGCAGTGTAGAAGGGACATACCCCTACGAGCAGTACTTC. The V and J genes are TRBV28 and TRBJ2-7; TRBD1 is a possible D gene (6 bases). V was clipped by 5 bases and J by 2 bases, with 16 bases between them. Germline CDR1 and CDR2: MDHEN and SYDVKM. This CDR3 has 15 amino acids.

This clone is a singleton in its sample. The J gene is TRBJ2-5, the V gene TRBV2, with 7 bases matching TRBD1. The CDR3 totals 15 residues. V trimming: 5 bases; J trimming: 0 bases; junction bases outside the gene matches: 6. CDR1 and CDR2 from the germline V gene are SNHLY and FYNNEI. This CDR3 reads CASSPPDRDQETQYF. In DNA, the CDR3 is TGTGCCAGCAGTCCTCCCGACAGGGACCAAGAGACCCAGTACTTC.

The gene calls are TRBV30 and TRBJ2-3, with 9 bases fitting TRBD1. The CDR3 runs to 13 residues. V trimming: 8 bases; J trimming: 2 bases; junction bases outside the gene matches: 5. Germline V CDR1 and CDR2: GTSNPN, SVGIG (reference sequence). CDR3 protein: CARDREATDTQYF. CDR3 bases: TGTGCCAGGGACAGGGAAGCCACAGATACGCAGTATTTT.

The chain carries TRBV4-2 and TRBJ1-2; 10 nucleotides match TRBD1. The CDR3 is made up of 17 amino acids. Losses at the gene ends were 1 base for V and 4 bases for J; bases not matched to a gene: 9. Germline V gene lookup returns CDR1 LGHNA and CDR2 YNFKEQ. CDR3 region: CASSQVTGGEGAYGYTF. CDR3 DNA: TGTGCCAGCAGCCAAGTGACAGGGGGCGAAGGAGCCTATGGCTACACCTTC.

This clone appeared a few times. The rearrangement links TRBV6-5 to TRBJ1-1; the D gene is possibly TRBD1 (5 bases). Per germline, CDR1 MNHEY and CDR2 SVGAGI. CDR3 size: 12 residues. The V and J ends lost 5 bases and 4 bases respectively, with 8 bases between them. The DNA for the CDR3 is TGTGCCAGCAGTCGGGGGGGCACTGAAGCTTTCTTT. This translates into CASSRGGTEAFF.

The chain employs TRBV4-3 and TRBJ2-6, with a possible D match to TRBD1 (6 bases). Trimming stripped 1 base from V and 0 bases from J, with 19 bases between. In germline, CDR1 is LGHNA, CDR2 YSLEER. CDR3 size: 20 residues. The chain's CDR3 is CASSQGSQGPESSGANVLTF. CDR3 nucleotide sequence: TGCGCCAGCAGCCAAGGCTCACAGGGTCCTGAAAGCTCTGGGGCCAACGTCCTGACTTTC.

V gene TRBV2 combines with J gene TRBJ2-1, with 8 bases matching TRBD2. Germline CDR1 is SNHLY and CDR2 is FYNNEI. CDR3 length equals 15 residues. Trimming took 6 bases from V and 1 from J; bases not matched to a gene: 5. Written as DNA, the CDR3 is TGTGCCAGCAGAGACCGCGGGGGGTCCTACAATGAGCAGTTCTTC. Protein product: CASRDRGGSYNEQFF.